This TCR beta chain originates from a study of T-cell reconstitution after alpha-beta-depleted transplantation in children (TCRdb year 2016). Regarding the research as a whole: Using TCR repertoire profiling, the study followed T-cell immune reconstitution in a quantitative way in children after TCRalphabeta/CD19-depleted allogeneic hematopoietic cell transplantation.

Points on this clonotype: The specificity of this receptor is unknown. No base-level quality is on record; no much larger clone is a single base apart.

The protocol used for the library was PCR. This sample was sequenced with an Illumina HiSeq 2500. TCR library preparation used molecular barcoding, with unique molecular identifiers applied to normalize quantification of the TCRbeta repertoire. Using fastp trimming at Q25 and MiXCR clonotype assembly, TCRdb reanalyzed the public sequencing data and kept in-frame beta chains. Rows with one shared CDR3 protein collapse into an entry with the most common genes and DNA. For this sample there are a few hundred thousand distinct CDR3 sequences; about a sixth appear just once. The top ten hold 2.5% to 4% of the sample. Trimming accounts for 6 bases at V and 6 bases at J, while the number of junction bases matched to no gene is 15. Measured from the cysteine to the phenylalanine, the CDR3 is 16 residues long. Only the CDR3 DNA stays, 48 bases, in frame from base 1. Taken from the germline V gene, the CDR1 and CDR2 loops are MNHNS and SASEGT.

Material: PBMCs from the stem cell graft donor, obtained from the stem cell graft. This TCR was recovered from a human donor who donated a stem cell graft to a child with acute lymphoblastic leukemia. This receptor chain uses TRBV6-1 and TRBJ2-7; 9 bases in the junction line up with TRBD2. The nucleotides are TGTGCCAGCAGCGACGTCGGCGGGAGGGCCCTCGGCGAGCAGTACTTC. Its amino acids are CASSDVGGRALGEQYF.